This T cell receptor (beta chain) was retrieved from a study of T-cell memory formation after mild COVID-19. In germline, CDR1 is SGHTA, CDR2 FQGNSA. This CDR3 region has 13 residues. The ends were cut back, 5 bases at V and 3 bases at J, with 10 bases in the middle. TCRdb ran MiXCR on the 5' RACE reads and lists one entry per CDR3 protein. This repertoire shows 110,000 or so distinct CDR3 sequences, about 20% found once; its top ten account for around 41%. This clonotype occurred a few times. The sequencing sample was made of PBMCs or a T cell subset sorted from them (not recorded which). This rearrangement joins TRBV7-2 to TRBJ1-2; D unclear. This TCR came from a man aged 18 to 29 who had mild COVID-19 (a few samples of this study predate the infection). Cell type and time point are not known. The CDR3: CASSPDTYYGYTF. For the CDR3, the DNA is TGTGCCAGCAGCCCTGACACTTACTATGGCTACACCTTC.